One T cell receptor (beta chain) is described in this entry. Per the study methods: Amplification of reference gene primers provided the estimated nucleated cell counts. Data came from immunoSEQ multiplex PCR; TCRdb stores just in-frame clones and leaves some out. The DNA gave D and trimming, while V, J and clone size come from that table. This sample has under 150,000 clones, with 70% to 90% found just once. The data are from a study of blood T cell repertoires in COVID-19. Study overall: There were acute and convalescent COVID-19 samples, and they came from the United States, Italy and Spain. PBMCs, B-cell-depleted T cells, or T cells provided the cDNA or gDNA that made up the material.

This CDR3 contains 13 residues. Trimming took off 8 bases at V and 6 bases at J, with 14 bases between the two ends. Germline-derived CDR1 and CDR2 are MNHGY and SAAAGT. The sequence came from a human donor in a cohort sampled during active COVID-19. The chain employs TRBV6-8 and TRBJ1-5; D possibly corresponds to TRBD1 (6 bases). The material sequenced was peripheral blood. The CDR3 coding sequence is TGTGCCAGCTGCTGGCAGGGGTTTCAGCCCCAGCATTTT. Protein: CASCWQGFQPQHF.